A selection of T cell receptor beta chains follows, all from one sample in a study of T cell responses to AZD1222 COVID-19 vaccine. Clones were sequenced by immunoSEQ multiplex PCR, and TCRdb holds only the in-frame ones, with some missing. The repertoire has around 75,000 clones, around 88% of them found once; the top ten carry roughly 10%. The sample consisted of peripheral blood, taken 28 days after the second dose of the MenACWY control vaccine. The receptors come from an adult who received the MenACWY meningococcal vaccine as a control. Each CDR3 is given with its conserved first and last residue. A D gene is named only where the DNA matches it firmly. Not every row has a clone size; where given, it reads once, few, many or a size class.

abundance,d_gene,v_gene,j_gene,CDR3nt,CDR3aa
NA,TRBD1,TRBV27,TRBJ2-1,TGTGCCAGCAGTATCCTTCTGACAGGGAGACGGTACAATGAGCAGTTCTTC,CASSILLTGRRYNEQFF
NA,NA,TRBV6-1,TRBJ2-7,TGTGCCAGCAGTGAGGGGCAGGGGATGGACGGGCAGTACTTC,CASSEGQGMDGQYF
NA,TRBD1,TRBV7-6,TRBJ2-7,TGTGCCAGCAGCCTGGAGGCCGTGGGACAGGGAATCTCCAAGCAGTACTTC,CASSLEAVGQGISKQYF
NA,NA,TRBV6-2/TRBV6-3,TRBJ2-1,TGTGCCAGCAGCCGAGCGACGTCTTCGAGTACGGAGCAGTTCTTC,CASSRATSSSTEQFF
NA,NA,TRBV4-1,TRBJ2-2,TGCGCCAGCAGCCAATTCAGGGACGGCACGAACACCGGGGAGCTGTTTTTT,CASSQFRDGTNTGELFF
NA,TRBD2,TRBV19,TRBJ2-5,TGTGCCAGTAGTAGGGGGACTAGCGGGAGCCAAGAGACCCAGTACTTC,CASSRGTSGSQETQYF
NA,NA,TRBV13,TRBJ1-2,TGTGCCAGCAGCTTAGCACAGGGACTCTATGGCTACACCTTC,CASSLAQGLYGYTF
once,NA,TRBV15,TRBJ1-2,TGTGCCACCAGCAGAGAGGTTCAAGGGGCGCGGGGCTATGGCTACACCTTC,CATSREVQGARGYGYTF
NA,NA,TRBV5-6,TRBJ1-2,TGTGCCAGCAGCGTCGACAGGACTGGGGGCTACACCTTC,CASSVDRTGGYTF
NA,NA,TRBV11-3,TRBJ2-1,TGTGCCAGCAGCTTAGACGGACAGATAAATGAGCAGTTCTTC,CASSLDGQINEQFF
NA,NA,TRBV5-6,TRBJ1-2,TGTGCCAGCAGCCGTAGCCGTAGGGGCGACTATGGCTACACCTTC,CASSRSRRGDYGYTF
NA,NA,TRBV4-3,TRBJ2-1,TGCGCCAGCAGCGTCGAGGGACTGCAGGACAATGAGCAGTTCTTC,CASSVEGLQDNEQFF
NA,NA,TRBV5-5,TRBJ1-1,TGTGCCAGCAGCTTGATTCTCACAAAGAACACTGAAGCTTTCTTT,CASSLILTKNTEAFF
NA,NA,TRBV19,TRBJ2-2,TGTGCCAGTAGTATAGGGAGCGGGCTGGGCCCTCGATCCCTCGGCGGGGAGCTGTTTTTT,CASSIGSGLGPRSLGGELFF
NA,TRBD1,TRBV5-4,TRBJ2-7,TGTGCCAGCAGCTCGGGACAGGGAAGGGACGAGCAGTACTTC,CASSSGQGRDEQYF
NA,NA,TRBV5-1,TRBJ1-3,TGCGCCAGCAGCGACGGGGGCGGCTCTGGAAACACCATATATTTT,CASSDGGGSGNTIYF
NA,TRBD1,TRBV7-2,TRBJ1-2,TGTGCCAGCAGTTCTCAGGGGGCCAGAGGCTACACCTTC,CASSSQGARGYTF
NA,NA,TRBV4-2,TRBJ2-1,TGTGCCAGCAGCCAAGGTAGGAATGAGCAGTTCTTC,CASSQGRNEQFF
NA,NA,TRBV3-1/TRBV3-2,TRBJ1-1,TGTGCCAGCAGCCGGGAAGCCCGTAGCACTGAAGCTTTCTTT,CASSREARSTEAFF
once,NA,TRBV11-2,TRBJ1-6,TGTGCCAGCAGCTCCCGGGACGGAAGATATAATTCACCCCTCCACTTT,CASSSRDGRYNSPLHF
NA,NA,TRBV19,TRBJ2-5,TGTGCCAGTAGTATTTATCCAGAGGGAAAGACCCAGTACTTC,CASSIYPEGKTQYF
NA,NA,TRBV5-1,TRBJ1-1,TGCGCCAGCAGCTTGACAGGGCCGAACACTGAAGCTTTCTTT,CASSLTGPNTEAFF
NA,TRBD1,TRBV15,TRBJ2-5,TGTGCCACCAGCAGAGGGACAGGGGATCAAGAGACCCAGTACTTC,CATSRGTGDQETQYF
NA,NA,TRBV30,TRBJ1-5,TGTGCCTGGAACGGGGGCAATCAGCCCCAGCATTTT,CAWNGGNQPQHF
NA,TRBD2,TRBV7-2,TRBJ2-7,TGTGCCAGCAGCTCCGGACTAGCGGGCACCTACGAGCAGTACTTC,CASSSGLAGTYEQYF
once,NA,TRBV10-2,TRBJ2-1,TGCGCCAGCAGGGACCCCGACAGGTTCCGACAGCAGTTCTTC,CASRDPDRFRQQFF
NA,TRBD2,TRBV19,TRBJ2-1,TGTGCCAGTAGTCCGAATTCCGGGACTAGCATGAATGAGCAGTTCTTC,CASSPNSGTSMNEQFF
NA,NA,TRBV9,TRBJ2-1,TGTGCCAGCAGCGTAGCCTGGTACAATGAGCAGTTCTTC,CASSVAWYNEQFF
NA,TRBD2,TRBV24-1,TRBJ2-3,TGTGCCACCAGTCAGCGGGGGGGCACAGATACGCAGTATTTT,CATSQRGGTDTQYF
NA,TRBD1,TRBV28,TRBJ1-5,TGTGCCAGCAGTCGAGATCCGGACAGGGGAAATCAGCCCCAGCATTTT,CASSRDPDRGNQPQHF
NA,NA,TRBV14,TRBJ1-1,TGTGCCAGCAGCCAAGATAGTCGGCAACGGAACACTGAAGCTTTCTTT,CASSQDSRQRNTEAFF
NA,NA,TRBV27,TRBJ1-2,TGTGCCAGCAGTGACGGGTATGGCTACACCTTC,CASSDGYGYTF
NA,NA,TRBV5-1,TRBJ1-1,TGCGCCGGCCTGGAGATCCCCAGGACAGTGAACACTGAAGCTTTCTTT,CAGLEIPRTVNTEAFF
NA,NA,TRBV5-1,TRBJ2-5,TGCGCCAGCAGCTTGGTAAGGACGGACCAAGAGACCCAGTACTTC,CASSLVRTDQETQYF
NA,NA,TRBV4-1,TRBJ1-5,TGCGCCAGCAGCCCCCAAGGACCGACGGCTGGCAATCAGCCCCAGCATTTT,CASSPQGPTAGNQPQHF
few,NA,TRBV28,TRBJ1-2,TGTGCCAGCAGTGTAACAGGGGGCTACACCTTC,CASSVTGGYTF
few,NA,TRBV6-6,TRBJ2-4,TGTGCCAGCAGTTACCCCAGGGACATTCAGTACTTC,CASSYPRDIQYF
NA,TRBD1,TRBV5-4,TRBJ1-3,TGTGCCAGCAGCTTAGGGACAGGGTGGTCTGGAAACACCATATATTTT,CASSLGTGWSGNTIYF
NA,NA,TRBV18,TRBJ1-1,TGTGCCAGCTCACCAGTTCAATTGACAGTTCTGAACACTGAAGCTTTCTTT,CASSPVQLTVLNTEAFF
NA,TRBD1,TRBV5-1,TRBJ1-6,TGCGCCAGCAGCTTGTTACTTGGAGACAGGGGTAATTCACCCCTCCACTTT,CASSLLLGDRGNSPLHF
NA,TRBD1,TRBV7-2,TRBJ1-5,TGTGCCAGCAGCTTTTCGACAGGGAGCAATCAGCCCCAGCATTTT,CASSFSTGSNQPQHF
NA,NA,TRBV14,TRBJ2-1,TGTGCCAGCAGCCAAGCAAGGGTACCGAGTGAGCAGTTCTTC,CASSQARVPSEQFF
once,TRBD2,TRBV5-1,TRBJ2-2,TGCGCCAGCAGAGTAGACAGCGGGACTCCAGAGCTGTTTTTT,CASRVDSGTPELFF
NA,TRBD1,TRBV16,TRBJ1-2,TGTGCCAGCAGCCGCTCTACAGGGGGCTACGGCTATGGCTACACCTTC,CASSRSTGGYGYGYTF
NA,NA,TRBV3-1/TRBV3-2,TRBJ2-1,TGTGCCAGCAGCCGGGCGGGCGGGGCCTACAATGAGCAGTTCTTC,CASSRAGGAYNEQFF
NA,NA,TRBV7-9,TRBJ2-7,TGTGCCAGCAGCCCCACAGGTGTGTACGAGCAGTACTTC,CASSPTGVYEQYF
NA,TRBD1,TRBV2,TRBJ1-4,TGTGCCAGCAGTCTACGGGACAGGGGCGATGAAAAACTGTTTTTT,CASSLRDRGDEKLFF
NA,NA,TRBV15,TRBJ1-4,TGTGCCACCAGCAAATACTTAGATTCTAATGAAAAACTGTTTTTT,CATSKYLDSNEKLFF
NA,NA,TRBV6-5,TRBJ1-1,TGTGCCAGCATCCGGGGGGGGAACACTGAAGCTTTCTTT,CASIRGGNTEAFF
NA,NA,TRBV5-1,TRBJ2-3,TGCGCCAGCAGCTTGGACGGGGGGCGGGGAGATACGCAGTATTTT,CASSLDGGRGDTQYF
NA,NA,TRBV9,TRBJ1-3,TGTGCCAGCAGCGTAGCGCCTCAGGAAAACTCTGGAAACACCATATATTTT,CASSVAPQENSGNTIYF
NA,NA,TRBV29-1,TRBJ1-1,TGCAGCGTTGAATTTGTAAACACTGAAGCTTTCTTT,CSVEFVNTEAFF
NA,NA,TRBV19,TRBJ1-2,TGTGCCAGTAGTATCGCTTTTGCGGCAAACTATGGCTACACCTTC,CASSIAFAANYGYTF
medium-sized,TRBD1,TRBV19,TRBJ1-2,TGTGCCAGTAGTGAACGGACAGGGGTTAATGGCTACACCTTC,CASSERTGVNGYTF
NA,NA,TRBV2,TRBJ1-4,TGTGCCAGCAGAAGGGGTGGGCAGATCGCAACTAATGAAAAACTGTTTTTT,CASRRGGQIATNEKLFF
many,NA,TRBV12-5,TRBJ2-2,TGTGCTAGTGGTTTGGTACCCGGTGGAGCCTTGACCGGGGAGCTGTTTTTT,CASGLVPGGALTGELFF
NA,NA,TRBV30,TRBJ2-7,TGTGCCTGGAGTGTACGGTCGGCAGGGTTGGGCTTCGAGCAGTACTTC,CAWSVRSAGLGFEQYF
NA,NA,TRBV5-1,TRBJ2-3,TGCGCCAGCAGCCTTGATATTAGCACAGATACGCAGTATTTT,CASSLDISTDTQYF
NA,TRBD1,TRBV6-2/TRBV6-3,TRBJ1-5,TGTGCCAGCAGTTACTCCCTCCTTACAGGGGGCGACTTCAACAATCAGCCCCAGCATTTT,CASSYSLLTGGDFNNQPQHF
NA,NA,TRBV19,TRBJ2-2,TGTGCCAGTAGTACCACACGGACCGGGGAGCTGTTTTTT,CASSTTRTGELFF